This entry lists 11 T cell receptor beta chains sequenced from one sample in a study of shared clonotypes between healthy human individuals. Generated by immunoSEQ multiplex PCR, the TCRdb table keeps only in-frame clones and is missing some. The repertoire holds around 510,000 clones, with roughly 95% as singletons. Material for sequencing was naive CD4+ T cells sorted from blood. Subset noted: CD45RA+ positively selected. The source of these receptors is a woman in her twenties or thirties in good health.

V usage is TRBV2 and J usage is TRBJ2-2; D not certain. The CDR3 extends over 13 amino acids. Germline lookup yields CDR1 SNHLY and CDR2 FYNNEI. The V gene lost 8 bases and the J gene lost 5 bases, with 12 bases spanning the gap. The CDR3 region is CASSPFLTGELFF. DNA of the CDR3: TGTGCCAGCTCGCCGTTTTTAACCGGGGAGCTGTTTTTT.

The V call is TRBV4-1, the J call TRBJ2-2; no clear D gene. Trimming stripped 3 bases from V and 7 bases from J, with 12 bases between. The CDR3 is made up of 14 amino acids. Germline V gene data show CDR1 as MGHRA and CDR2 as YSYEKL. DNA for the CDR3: TGCGCCAGCAGCCACCTTGGGTTGAACGGGGAGCTGTTTTTT. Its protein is CASSHLGLNGELFF.

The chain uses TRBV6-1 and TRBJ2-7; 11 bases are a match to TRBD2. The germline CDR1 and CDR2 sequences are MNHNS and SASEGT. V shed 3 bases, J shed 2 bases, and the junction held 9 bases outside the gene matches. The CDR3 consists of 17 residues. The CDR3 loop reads CASSELAGGLLPYEQYF. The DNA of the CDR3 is TGTGCCAGCAGTGAGCTAGCGGGAGGACTTTTGCCCTACGAGCAGTACTTC.

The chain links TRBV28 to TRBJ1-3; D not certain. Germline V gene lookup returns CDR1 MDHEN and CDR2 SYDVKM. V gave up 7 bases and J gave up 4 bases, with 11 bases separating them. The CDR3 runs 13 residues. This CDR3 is CASKVTPGNTIYF. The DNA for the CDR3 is TGTGCCAGCAAGGTGACCCCAGGAAACACCATATATTTT.

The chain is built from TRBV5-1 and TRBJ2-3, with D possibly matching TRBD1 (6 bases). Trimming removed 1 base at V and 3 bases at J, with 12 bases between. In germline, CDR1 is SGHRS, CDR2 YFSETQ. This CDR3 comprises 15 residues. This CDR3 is CASSLKWTETDTQYF. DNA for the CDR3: TGCGCCAGCAGCTTGAAGTGGACAGAAACAGATACGCAGTATTTT.

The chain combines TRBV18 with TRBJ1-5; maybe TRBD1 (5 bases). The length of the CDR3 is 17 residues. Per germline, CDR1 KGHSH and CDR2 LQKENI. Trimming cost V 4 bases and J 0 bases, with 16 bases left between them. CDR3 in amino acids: CASSLPGGVNSNQPQHF. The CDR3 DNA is TGTGCCAGCTCACTCCCCGGGGGTGTTAATAGCAATCAGCCCCAGCATTTT.

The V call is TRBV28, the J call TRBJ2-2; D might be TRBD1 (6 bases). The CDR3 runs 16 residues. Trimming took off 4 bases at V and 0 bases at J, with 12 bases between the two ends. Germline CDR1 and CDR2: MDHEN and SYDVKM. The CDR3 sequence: CASSYLGATNTGELFF. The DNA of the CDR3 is TGTGCCAGCAGTTACCTGGGGGCTACGAACACCGGGGAGCTGTTTTTT.

Written as DNA, the CDR3 is TGTGCCAGCTCAGCGACCGGGCCCCCCTACGAGCAGTACTTC. It yields the protein CASSATGPPYEQYF. This chain uses TRBV18 with TRBJ2-7; D not resolved. Germline V gene lookup returns CDR1 KGHSH and CDR2 LQKENI. The CDR3 has 14 amino acids. Deletions cut 5 bases from V and 2 bases from J, with 13 bases between. The full variable domain, with the rest looked up from reference TRBV18 and TRBJ2-7, is NAGVMQNPRHLVRRRGQEARLRCSPMKGHSHVYWYRQLPEEGLKFMVYLQKENIIDESGMPKERFSAEFPKEGPSILRIQQVVRGDSAAYFCASSATGPPYEQYFGPGTRLTVT.

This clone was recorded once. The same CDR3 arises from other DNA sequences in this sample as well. The CDR3 bases are TGCGCCAGCAGCCAAGGACTAGCGGGTGCAGATACGCAGTATTTT. Its protein product is CASSQGLAGADTQYF. J is TRBJ2-3 and V is TRBV4-1; 10 bases are shared with TRBD2. This CDR3 is built from 15 residues. The germline gives CDR1 MGHRA, CDR2 YSYEKL. J gave up 4 bases and V 1 base, and 2 bases lay outside the gene matches.

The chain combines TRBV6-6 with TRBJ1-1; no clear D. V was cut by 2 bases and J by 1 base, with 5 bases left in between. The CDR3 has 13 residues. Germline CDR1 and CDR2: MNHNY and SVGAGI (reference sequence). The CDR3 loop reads CASSYRQNTEAFF. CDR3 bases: TGTGCCAGCAGTTACAGACAGAACACTGAAGCTTTCTTT.

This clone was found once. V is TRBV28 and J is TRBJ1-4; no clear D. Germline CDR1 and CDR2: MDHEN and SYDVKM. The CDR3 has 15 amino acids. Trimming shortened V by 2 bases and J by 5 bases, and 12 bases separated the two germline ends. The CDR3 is CASSLEAGPNEKLFF. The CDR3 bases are TGTGCCAGCAGTTTAGAGGCAGGCCCCAATGAAAAACTGTTTTTT.